The 14 T cell receptor beta chains given below trace back to one sample, sequenced in a study of blood T cell repertoires in COVID-19. TCRdb keeps only in-frame clones here, not all; method: immunoSEQ multiplex PCR. Of around 260,000 clones detected, around 85% appear once; the ten largest clones hold about 0.9%. Sequenced sample: peripheral blood. All receptors come from a human donor with COVID-19, enrolled during active disease. The donor label of this sample is uncertain.

The CDR3, as DNA: TGTGCCTGGAGTTCAGGCGTTTTTAACTATGGCTACACCTTC. This codes for CAWSSGVFNYGYTF. The rearrangement links TRBV30 to TRBJ1-2; D not resolved. The CDR3 is made up of 14 amino acids. Germline V gene sequence: CDR1 GTSNPN, CDR2 SVGIG (reference sequence). The V end lost 2 bases, the J end lost 1 base, and 11 bases lay between the germline ends. Combining the CDR3 with reference TRBV30 and TRBJ1-2 gives the whole variable domain SQTIHQWPATLVQPVGSPLSLECTVEGTSNPNLYWYRQAAGRGLQLLFYSVGIGQISSEVPQNLSASRPQDRQFILSSKKLLLSDSGFYLCAWSSGVFNYGYTFGSGTRLTVV.

The chain combines TRBV30 with TRBJ2-1, with D uncertain. CDR1 is GTSNPN, CDR2 SVGIG, per germline (reference sequence). Trimming took off 1 base at V and 7 bases at J, with 5 bases between the two ends. The CDR3 loop spans 11 amino acids. DNA of the CDR3: TGTGCCTGGAGTGGCCAGAATGAGCAGTTCTTC. This sequence encodes CAWSGQNEQFF. The whole variable domain, remainder taken from reference TRBV30 and TRBJ2-1, is SQTIHQWPATLVQPVGSPLSLECTVEGTSNPNLYWYRQAAGRGLQLLFYSVGIGQISSEVPQNLSASRPQDRQFILSSKKLLLSDSGFYLCAWSGQNEQFFGPGTRLTVL.

The chain links TRBV11-2 to TRBJ2-1; 9 bases match TRBD2. The CDR3 covers 16 residues. CDR1 and CDR2 from the germline V gene are SGHAT and FQNNGV. V lost 2 bases and J lost 7; bases outside the gene matches: 9. CDR3 sequence reads: CASSLLGGRVKNEQFF. The CDR3 DNA sequence: TGTGCCAGCAGCTTACTCGGCGGGAGGGTGAAAAATGAGCAGTTCTTC.

This clone turned up a few times. V usage is TRBV3-1 (or the pseudogene TRBV3-2) and J usage is TRBJ1-2; no clear D. This CDR3 has 12 residues. Germline CDR1 reads LGHDT; CDR2 reads YNNKEL (reference sequence). The germline V and J ends were trimmed by 0 bases and 8 bases, with 7 bases remaining between them. The CDR3 bases are TGTGCCAGCAGCCAAGAAAGGAGAGGCTACACCTTC. Protein: CASSQERRGYTF.

The rearrangement uses TRBV3-1 (or the pseudogene TRBV3-2) and TRBJ1-2, with 9 bases aligning to TRBD1. Trimming took 4 bases from V and 10 from J; bases not matched to a gene: 10. The CDR3 sequence is 14 residues long. Per the germline V gene, CDR1 is LGHDT and CDR2 is YNNKEL (reference sequence). CDR3 protein: CASSPQDRGAHYTF. The DNA for the CDR3 is TGTGCCAGCAGCCCTCAGGACAGGGGAGCTCACTACACCTTC.

The rearrangement uses TRBV12-3 or TRBV12-4 and TRBJ1-1; no reliable D call. V was shortened by 1 base and J by 5 bases, with 8 bases between the two germline ends. The CDR3 contains 13 residues. CDR3 nucleotides: TGTGCCAGCAGTTTAGTCGAGGAGACTGAAGCTTTCTTT. This sequence encodes CASSLVEETEAFF.

V is TRBV6-5 and J is TRBJ2-7; 15 bases match TRBD2. The germline V gene has CDR1 MNHEY and CDR2 SVGAGI. After removal of 4 bases from V and 3 bases from J, the junction contained 4 bases not matched to a gene. CDR3 length equals 16 residues. CDR3 sequence (DNA): TGTGCCAGCAGTTCGACGGGACTAGCGGGGGGCTACGAGCAGTACTTC. Translation gives CASSSTGLAGGYEQYF.

V is TRBV7-9 and J is TRBJ1-1, with D maybe TRBD1 (5 bases). The CDR3 consists of 15 residues. V lost 4 bases and J 3 bases, leaving 15 bases between the germline ends. CDR1 and CDR2 from the germline V gene are SEHNR and FQNEAQ (reference sequence). The CDR3 DNA reads as TGTGCCAGCAGCTCTCCCCGACCGGGGGACACTGAAGCTTTCTTT. Its translation: CASSSPRPGDTEAFF.

The chain joins TRBV6-1 to TRBJ2-1, with D uncertain. Trimming cost V 2 bases and J 0 bases, with 11 bases left between them. The CDR3 runs to 16 residues. From germline, CDR1 is MNHNS and CDR2 SASEGT. The CDR3 bases are TGTGCCAGCAGTGAATATGGGCCGAGCTCCTACAATGAGCAGTTCTTC. It yields the protein CASSEYGPSSYNEQFF.

The V gene is TRBV12-3 or TRBV12-4, the J gene TRBJ2-7, with D perhaps TRBD1 (5 bases). The CDR3 loop spans 11 amino acids. V gave up 6 bases and J gave up 4 bases, with 7 bases separating them. CDR3 residues: CASRTAYEQYF. In nucleotides, the CDR3 is TGTGCCAGCAGGACAGCATACGAGCAGTACTTC.

This clone showed up just once. This chain uses TRBV30 with TRBJ2-3, with D unclear. The CDR3 has 11 amino acids. V was cut by 1 base and J by 3 bases, with 2 bases left in between. Germline V gene lookup returns CDR1 GTSNPN and CDR2 SVGIG (reference sequence). The CDR3 DNA sequence: TGTGCCTGGAGTGCGACAGATACGCAGTATTTT. Translation: CAWSATDTQYF.

The chain recombines TRBV5-6 with TRBJ1-6; a possible D gene is TRBD1 (5 bases). The CDR3 sequence is 14 residues long. Looked up from germline, CDR1 is SGHDT and CDR2 is YYEEEE. V was cut by 4 bases and J by 9 bases, with 14 bases left in between. As DNA, the CDR3 is TGTGCCAGCAGCCAGGGCCCCGCGGTTTCACCCCTCCACTTT. Protein: CASSQGPAVSPLHF. The full variable domain, rest sourced from reference TRBV5-6 and TRBJ1-6, is DAGVTQSPTHLIKTRGQQVTLRCSPKSGHDTVSWYQQALGQGPQFIFQYYEEEERQRGNFPDRFSGHQFPNYSSELNVNALLLGDSALYLCASSQGPAVSPLHFGNGTRLTVT.

The J gene is TRBJ2-5, the V gene TRBV7-9; 7 positions match TRBD2. The CDR3 has 18 amino acids. V trimming: 3 bases; J trimming: 2 bases; junction bases outside the gene matches: 15. Germline CDR1 reads SEHNR; CDR2 reads FQNEAQ (reference sequence). The CDR3 DNA is TGTGCCAGCAGCTTCCGAGCGGGGTGGATGGTTGGACAAGAGACCCAGTACTTC. Protein product: CASSFRAGWMVGQETQYF.

The chain couples TRBV5-6 to TRBJ1-5, with D perhaps matching TRBD1 (6 bases). The V end was cut by 0 bases, the J end by 5 bases, with 9 bases between. The CDR3 sequence is 14 residues long. Germline V CDR1 and CDR2: SGHDT, YYEEEE. This chain's CDR3 is CASSLAGVDQPQHF. CDR3 bases: TGTGCCAGCAGCTTGGCAGGGGTGGATCAGCCCCAGCATTTT. Drawing the rest from reference TRBV5-6 and TRBJ1-5, the complete variable domain is DAGVTQSPTHLIKTRGQQVTLRCSPKSGHDTVSWYQQALGQGPQFIFQYYEEEERQRGNFPDRFSGHQFPNYSSELNVNALLLGDSALYLCASSLAGVDQPQHFGDGTRLSIL.